A single sample is the source of the 29 T cell receptor beta chains below, sequenced in a study of T cell changes during pregnancy in multiple sclerosis. TCRdb keeps only in-frame clones here, not all; method: immunoSEQ multiplex PCR. The sample records some 120,000 clones, under 95% being singletons. Sequences were derived from peripheral blood, sampled before pregnancy. The receptors stem from a female donor with multiple sclerosis, enrolled in a pregnancy study.

The V call is TRBV19, the J call TRBJ1-5; D is possibly TRBD1 (5 bases). This CDR3 has 14 amino acids. Germline CDR1 reads LNHDA; CDR2 reads SQIVND (reference sequence). The germline V and J ends were trimmed by 4 bases and 9 bases, with 16 bases remaining between them. CDR3 sequence reads: CASSRGPPDPPQHF. The CDR3 DNA reads as TGTGCCAGTAGTAGGGGCCCCCCTGACCCGCCCCAGCATTTT.

The J gene is TRBJ1-1, the V gene TRBV2; D possibly corresponds to TRBD1 (6 bases). The CDR3 loop spans 14 amino acids. V gave up 1 base and J gave up 0 bases, with 6 bases separating them. Germline CDR1 is SNHLY and CDR2 is FYNNEI. CDR3 region: CASSEDRVNTEAFF. The CDR3 DNA reads TGTGCCAGCAGTGAAGACAGGGTGAACACTGAAGCTTTCTTT.

The chain employs TRBV6-6 and TRBJ1-6; D may be TRBD1 (5 bases). Trimming removed 3 bases from V and 8 bases from J, with 11 bases in between. The CDR3 consists of 14 residues. CDR1 MNHNY and CDR2 SVGAGI come from the germline V gene (reference sequence). The CDR3 DNA sequence: TGTGCCAGCAGTTATTCAGGGAGGGATTCACCCCTCCACTTT. Encoded protein: CASSYSGRDSPLHF.

The V gene is TRBV5-1, the J gene TRBJ2-3; D ambiguous. The CDR3 is 15 amino acids. With 4 bases removed from V and 0 bases from J, the gap between germline ends came to 12 bases. CDR1 SGHRS and CDR2 YFSETQ come from the germline V gene. CDR3 residues: CASSPYSSSTDTQYF. CDR3 nucleotides: TGCGCCAGCAGCCCATACAGCAGTAGCACAGATACGCAGTATTTT.

This chain joins TRBV23-1 and TRBJ2-2, with D tentatively TRBD2 (5 bases). TRBV23-1 is annotated as an ORF whose role is uncertain. The length of the CDR3 is 15 residues. Trimming shortened V by 0 bases and J by 2 bases, and 7 bases separated the two germline ends. The CDR3 sequence is CASSQSRGNTGELFF. The CDR3 nucleotides read TGCGCCAGCAGTCAATCACGGGGAAACACCGGGGAGCTGTTTTTT.

Comment on this clone: The sample contains more than one DNA sequence encoding this CDR3. The CDR3 region is CAWGDRGNQPQHF. The CDR3, as DNA: TGTGCCTGGGGGGACAGGGGAAATCAGCCCCAGCATTTT. The chain uses TRBV30 and TRBJ1-5; 10 positions match TRBD1. The CDR3 is 13 amino acids. Looked up from germline, CDR1 is GTSNPN and CDR2 is SVGIG (reference sequence). Unmatched junction bases numbered 2, after V lost 5 bases and J lost 4 bases. The full variable domain, completed using reference TRBV30 and TRBJ1-5, is SQTIHQWPATLVQPVGSPLSLECTVEGTSNPNLYWYRQAAGRGLQLLFYSVGIGQISSEVPQNLSASRPQDRQFILSSKKLLLSDSGFYLCAWGDRGNQPQHFGDGTRLSIL.

The J gene is TRBJ1-1, the V gene TRBV30; TRBD1 aligns across 7 bases. The CDR3 runs to 13 residues. The V segment lost 7 bases and the J segment 1 base; nucleotides outside the gene matches: 6. Germline CDR1 reads GTSNPN; CDR2 reads SVGIG (reference sequence). CDR3 in DNA: TGTGCCTTCACGAGGGGGCCGAACACTGAAGCTTTCTTT. Translation: CAFTRGPNTEAFF.

The CDR3 nucleotides are TGTGCCAGTAGTATGGAGACAGGGGCAGCCGGCTACACCTTC. Its translation: CASSMETGAAGYTF. V is TRBV19 and J is TRBJ1-2, with 8 bases lining up with TRBD1. CDR3 length: 14 amino acids. V lost 3 bases, J lost 8 bases, and 8 bases stayed unmatched. CDR1 is LNHDA and CDR2 is SQIVND in the germline V gene (reference sequence). The full variable domain, completed using reference TRBV19 and TRBJ1-2, is DGGITQSPKYLFRKEGQNVTLSCEQNLNHDAMYWYRQDPGQGLRLIYYSQIVNDFQKGDIAEGYSVSREKKESFPLTVTSAQKNPTAFYLCASSMETGAAGYTFGSGTRLTVV.

This clone was seen only a few times. The rearrangement joins TRBV6-4 to TRBJ1-5, with 7 positions matching TRBD1. This CDR3 spans 17 amino acids. With V trimmed by 3 bases and J by 7 bases, 15 bases remained unmatched. The germline gives CDR1 MRHNA, CDR2 SNTAGT. The CDR3 loop reads CASSERQGYLYYQPQHF. CDR3 DNA: TGTGCCAGCAGTGAACGACAGGGCTATCTCTATTACCAGCCCCAGCATTTT.

V usage is TRBV5-4 and J usage is TRBJ2-7; 8 bases agree with TRBD1. The length of the CDR3 is 14 residues. Trimming cost V 4 bases and J 5 bases; bases outside gene matches: 8. Germline loops: CDR1 SGHNT, CDR2 YYREEE (reference sequence). This CDR3 reads CASSQAGGWNEQYF. The CDR3 nucleotides read TGTGCCAGCAGCCAGGCAGGGGGCTGGAACGAGCAGTACTTC.

This chain uses TRBV6-1 with TRBJ1-1, with no clear D. The germline V gene encodes CDR1 MNHNS and CDR2 SASEGT. The CDR3 contains 13 residues. Trimming removed 6 bases at V and 0 bases at J, with 8 bases between. CDR3 residues: CASSRKMNTEAFF. The DNA for the CDR3 is TGTGCCAGCAGCAGGAAGATGAACACTGAAGCTTTCTTT.

The J gene is TRBJ2-2, the V gene TRBV2; D is perhaps TRBD1 (6 bases). The CDR3 covers 14 residues. Per the germline V gene, CDR1 is SNHLY and CDR2 is FYNNEI. V was pared by 7 bases and J by 0 bases, with 9 bases between. The CDR3 region is CASKGTSNTGELFF. CDR3 nucleotide sequence: TGTGCCAGCAAGGGGACATCGAACACCGGGGAGCTGTTTTTT.

The rearrangement uses TRBV2 and TRBJ1-1; D gene ambiguous. Germline CDR1 reads SNHLY; CDR2 reads FYNNEI. The CDR3 covers 16 residues. Trimming removed 3 bases from V and 4 bases from J, with 18 bases in between. The DNA for the CDR3 is TGTGCCAGCAGTGACGCGGGAGGCTTGCGGAGCACTGAAGCTTTCTTT. Translation: CASSDAGGLRSTEAFF.

The chain has TRBV27 and TRBJ1-1; the match to TRBD1 covers 9 bases. Trimming at V came to 5 bases and at J to 4 bases, leaving 8 bases not matched to a gene. The CDR3 spans 15 residues. The germline V gene encodes CDR1 MNHEY and CDR2 SMNVEV (reference sequence). CDR3 DNA sequence: TGTGCCAGCAGTCCCTGGACAGGGGACGGCACTGAAGCTTTCTTT. Its protein product is CASSPWTGDGTEAFF.

The rearrangement links TRBV27 to TRBJ1-1; D is undetermined. CDR1 MNHEY and CDR2 SMNVEV come from the germline V gene (reference sequence). There are 14 residues in the CDR3. V gave up 7 bases and J gave up 1 base, with 13 bases separating them. The CDR3 DNA reads TGTGCCAGCACCATGGCAGGCACGAACACTGAAGCTTTCTTT. Translation gives CASTMAGTNTEAFF.

The J gene is TRBJ1-3, the V gene TRBV7-2, with 8 bases identical to TRBD1. The CDR3 has 15 residues. Germline V gene sequence: CDR1 SGHTA, CDR2 FQGNSA. The junction had 3 bases not matched to a gene; V was cut back by 5 bases and J by 0 bases. DNA of the CDR3: TGTGCCAGCAGCCGTGGACAGGGCTCTGGAAACACCATATATTTT. Protein product: CASSRGQGSGNTIYF.

J is TRBJ2-1 and V is TRBV6-5, with 9 nucleotides matching TRBD1. CDR3 length: 12 residues. Germline trimming cut 6 bases from V and 15 bases from J; bases unmatched to any gene: 9. Germline-derived CDR1 and CDR2 are MNHEY and SVGAGI. Here the CDR3 reads CASRGQGGGRFF. The DNA for the CDR3 is TGTGCCAGCAGGGGACAGGGTGGGGGGCGGTTCTTC.

Of note for this clone: This specimen includes other DNA sequences encoding the same CDR3. The chain joins TRBV28 to TRBJ2-7, with TRBD1 identical over 8 bases. The V gene end was trimmed by 5 bases and the J gene end by 1 base; junction bases not matched to a gene: 4. Germline V lookup: CDR1 MDHEN, CDR2 SYDVKM. The CDR3 spans 14 residues. This CDR3 is CASSPRTGSYEQYF. DNA of the CDR3: TGTGCCAGCAGTCCCCGGACAGGGTCCTACGAGCAGTACTTC.

CDR3 amino acids: CASSRDRGNEQFF. The CDR3, as DNA: TGTGCCAGTAGTAGGGACAGGGGGAATGAGCAGTTCTTC. The J gene is TRBJ2-1, the V gene TRBV19; 11 nucleotides line up with TRBD1. CDR1 and CDR2 (germline): LNHDA, SQIVND (reference sequence). V lost 4 bases to trimming and J lost 7 bases; unmatched junction nucleotides: 0. The CDR3 has 13 residues.

The rearrangement links TRBV5-1 to TRBJ2-7; 9 nucleotides agree with TRBD1. CDR3 size: 16 residues. Germline V gene data show CDR1 as SGHRS and CDR2 as YFSETQ. The V segment lost 3 bases and the J segment 6 bases; nucleotides outside the gene matches: 13. The CDR3 nucleotides read TGCGCCAGCAGCTCCGGGACAGGGTTTGACGCGACCGAGCAGTACTTC. Encoded protein: CASSSGTGFDATEQYF.

The genes are TRBV19 and TRBJ1-1; D gene uncertain. This CDR3 is 16 amino acids long. Germline-derived CDR1 and CDR2 are LNHDA and SQIVND (reference sequence). V was pared by 1 base and J by 2 bases, with 14 bases between. The CDR3 protein is CASSIGSTPGNTEAFF. CDR3 bases: TGTGCCAGTAGTATAGGAAGTACCCCTGGCAACACTGAAGCTTTCTTT.

This rearrangement joins TRBV19 to TRBJ1-2, with D maybe TRBD1 (6 bases). Per the germline V gene, CDR1 is LNHDA and CDR2 is SQIVND (reference sequence). The V gene lost 5 bases and the J gene lost 7 bases, with 14 bases spanning the gap. The CDR3 runs to 13 residues. The CDR3 sequence is CASSDRKYAGYTF. CDR3 DNA sequence: TGTGCCAGTAGTGACAGGAAGTATGCTGGCTACACCTTC.

This clone was detected a few times. This sequence joins TRBV27 and TRBJ1-1, with D perhaps matching TRBD1 (5 bases). Germline V gives CDR1 MNHEY, CDR2 SMNVEV (reference sequence). There are 12 residues in the CDR3. Between the trimmed V and J ends, which lost 8 bases and 4 bases, there was a span of 11 bases. CDR3 DNA sequence: TGTGCCAGCTTTGCCGGGGGCACTGAAGCTTTCTTT. It translates to CASFAGGTEAFF.

As DNA, the CDR3 is TGTGCCAGCTCACCACATACAGGCGGCTACGAGCAGTACTTC. Amino acids: CASSPHTGGYEQYF. The chain employs TRBV18 and TRBJ2-7, with TRBD1 as a possible D gene (5 bases). Germline assignment: CDR1 KGHSH and CDR2 LQKENI. This CDR3 is 14 amino acids long. Trimming stripped 1 base from V and 3 bases from J, with 10 bases between.

The chain is built from TRBV5-8 and TRBJ1-2, with D uncertain. Between the trimmed V and J ends, which lost 3 bases and 4 bases, there was a span of 10 bases. The CDR3 extends over 13 amino acids. Germline V gives CDR1 SGHTS, CDR2 YDEGEE. CDR3 amino acids: CASSWRASYGYTF. The CDR3, as DNA: TGTGCCAGCAGCTGGAGGGCCTCCTATGGCTACACCTTC.

The chain has TRBV14 and TRBJ1-1, with TRBD1 matching over 7 bases. Trimming at V came to 0 bases and at J to 4 bases, leaving 14 bases not matched to a gene. Germline V gene data show CDR1 as SGHDN and CDR2 as FVKESK. The CDR3 covers 18 residues. CDR3 DNA: TGTGCCAGCAGCCAAGAGTGGTCGAGGGGGCGTTTGGGCACTGAAGCTTTCTTT. Amino acid sequence: CASSQEWSRGRLGTEAFF.

This rearrangement joins TRBV5-1 to TRBJ2-6, with D possibly matching TRBD2 (6 bases). Trimming left V 1 base short and J 1 base short, with 9 bases between. The CDR3 consists of 16 residues. Germline V gives CDR1 SGHRS, CDR2 YFSETQ. The CDR3 loop is CASSLNGGSGANVLTF. CDR3 bases: TGCGCCAGCAGCTTGAACGGGGGATCTGGGGCCAACGTCCTGACTTTC.

The J gene is TRBJ2-5, the V gene TRBV28, with TRBD1 matching over 8 bases. This CDR3 has 20 residues. The ends lost 1 base at V and 0 bases at J; junction bases unmatched: 16. Germline-derived CDR1 and CDR2 are MDHEN and SYDVKM. CDR3 in amino acids: CASSLSPWTGQGADQETQYF. CDR3 nucleotides: TGTGCCAGCAGTTTATCGCCGTGGACCGGGCAGGGGGCGGACCAAGAGACCCAGTACTTC.

The chain couples TRBV21-1 to TRBJ2-1; the D segment call TRBD2 is taken from the table without a DNA check. TRBV21-1 is tagged as a pseudogene. This CDR3 region has 17 residues. Written as DNA, the CDR3 is TGTGCCAGCAGCCCTAAGGGGACTAGCGGGAGGAATAATGAGCAGTTCTTC. It encodes CASSPKGTSGRNNEQFF.